Shown below are 31 T cell receptor beta chains from a single sample sequenced in a study of technical replicates of blood from several donors. Sequencing was performed with immunoSEQ multiplex PCR; in TCRdb, only in-frame clones are kept and a portion is missing. The repertoire holds about 75,000 clones, with around 97% as singletons. Material: T cells isolated from PBMCs. These receptors were collected from a human donor in good health.

This clone was seen only once. The chain uses TRBV14 and TRBJ2-2; 8 bases agree with TRBD2. This CDR3 contains 19 residues. CDR1 is SGHDN, CDR2 FVKESK, per germline. J was trimmed by 5 bases and V by 1 base; bases with no gene match: 15. In DNA form, the CDR3 reads TGTGCCAGCAGCCAAGGAAGATCACTAGCGGAGGAATGGACCGGGGAGCTGTTTTTT. Protein: CASSQGRSLAEEWTGELFF.

The genes are TRBV10-1 and TRBJ1-1, with D possibly matching TRBD1 (5 bases). Trimming stripped 0 bases from V and 1 base from J, with 6 bases between. Germline lookup yields CDR1 WNHNN and CDR2 SYGVQD (reference sequence). The CDR3 is 14 residues long. The CDR3 here is CASSESQGNTEAFF. The DNA for the CDR3 is TGCGCCAGCAGTGAGTCCCAGGGGAACACTGAAGCTTTCTTT.

V usage is TRBV5-1 and J usage is TRBJ1-1; D possibly corresponds to TRBD1 (6 bases). From germline, CDR1 is SGHRS and CDR2 YFSETQ. The CDR3 extends over 14 amino acids. Deletions cut 0 bases from V and 5 bases from J, with 11 bases between. CDR3 in amino acids: CASSLENTGTEAFF. In nucleotides, the CDR3 is TGCGCCAGCAGCTTGGAAAATACAGGGACTGAAGCTTTCTTT.

V usage is TRBV5-1 and J usage is TRBJ2-1; tentative D call: TRBD2 (6 bases). Looked up from germline, CDR1 is SGHRS and CDR2 is YFSETQ. The V end was cut by 4 bases, the J end by 4 bases, with 24 bases between. The CDR3 spans 18 residues. The CDR3 sequence: CASSPGGLMAGTYNEQFF. DNA for the CDR3: TGCGCCAGCAGCCCGGGTGGGTTGATGGCGGGAACTTACAATGAGCAGTTCTTC.

The chain combines TRBV30 with TRBJ2-7; 8 bases are a match to TRBD1. The CDR3 is 17 residues long. The germline V gene encodes CDR1 GTSNPN and CDR2 SVGIG (reference sequence). With 2 bases clipped from V and 0 bases from J, the junction kept 12 bases outside the gene matches. CDR3 sequence reads: CAWSSDRVQASSYEQYF. The CDR3 DNA follows: TGTGCCTGGAGTTCGGACAGGGTTCAAGCCTCCTCCTACGAGCAGTACTTC.

V usage is TRBV5-1 and J usage is TRBJ1-3; 8 positions agree with TRBD1. The CDR3 has 16 amino acids. Germline lookup yields CDR1 SGHRS and CDR2 YFSETQ. Unmatched junction bases numbered 9, after V lost 3 bases and J lost 4 bases. Written as DNA, the CDR3 is TGCGCCAGCAGCTGGGAACCGGACAGGGTGGGAAACACCATATATTTT. Amino acid sequence: CASSWEPDRVGNTIYF.

The chain carries TRBV2 and TRBJ1-4, with 8 bases fitting TRBD1. This CDR3 is 18 amino acids long. Germline-derived CDR1 and CDR2 are SNHLY and FYNNEI. J gave up 7 bases and V 7 bases, and 20 bases lay outside the gene matches. Written as DNA, the CDR3 is TGTGCCAGCATTGCCCGTTTAGTTTTAGGACAGGGTCCTGAAAAACTGTTTTTT. Translation gives CASIARLVLGQGPEKLFF.

The genes are TRBV28 and TRBJ2-7, with D perhaps TRBD1 (5 bases). The CDR3 sequence is 15 residues long. V lost 7 bases and J lost 6, with 22 bases in between. Germline CDR1 MDHEN, CDR2 SYDVKM. The CDR3 loop is CASMTPTLLGREQYF. CDR3 in DNA: TGTGCCAGCATGACCCCTACCCTGTTGGGGCGCGAGCAGTACTTC.

The rearrangement joins TRBV6-1 to TRBJ2-5, with D unresolved. The CDR3 is 15 amino acids. Trimming stripped 3 bases from V and 5 bases from J, with 16 bases between. Germline CDR1 reads MNHNS; CDR2 reads SASEGT. Written as DNA, the CDR3 is TGTGCCAGCAGTGATGGAGTTGCTGGTTTGGAGACCCAGTACTTC. This sequence encodes CASSDGVAGLETQYF.

The chain uses TRBV11-2 and TRBJ2-3, with 8 nucleotides matching TRBD2. This CDR3 is 17 amino acids long. In germline, CDR1 is SGHAT, CDR2 FQNNGV. V trimming: 5 bases; J trimming: 1 base; junction bases outside the gene matches: 11. The chain's CDR3 is CASSPRGVTSGTDTQYF. The CDR3 DNA reads as TGTGCCAGCAGCCCAAGAGGAGTGACTAGCGGCACAGATACGCAGTATTTT. Based on the CDR3 plus reference TRBV11-2 and TRBJ2-3, the full variable domain is EAGVAQSPRYKIIEKRQSVAFWCNPISGHATLYWYQQILGQGPKLLIQFQNNGVVDDSQLPKDRFSAERLKGVDSTLKIQPAKLEDSAVYLCASSPRGVTSGTDTQYFGPGTRLTVL.

The chain couples TRBV7-2 to TRBJ1-1; maybe TRBD1 (5 bases). CDR1 SGHTA and CDR2 FQGNSA come from the germline V gene. The CDR3 length is 12 residues. V shed 6 bases and J shed 5 bases, with 10 bases lying between them. This chain's CDR3 is CASRGEGTEAFF. The CDR3 nucleotides are TGTGCCAGCAGGGGGGAGGGGACTGAAGCTTTCTTT.

The chain couples TRBV7-9 to TRBJ1-3; the match to TRBD1 covers 9 bases. Unmatched junction bases numbered 7, after V lost 6 bases and J lost 7 bases. The CDR3 is 14 amino acids. Germline values: CDR1 SEHNR, CDR2 FQNEAQ (reference sequence). CDR3 bases: TGTGCCAGCAGACAGGGGGCGGGACTCAACACCATATATTTT. Its translation: CASRQGAGLNTIYF.

The V and J genes are TRBV28 and TRBJ2-2; 7 bases agree with TRBD1. CDR1 and CDR2 (germline): MDHEN, SYDVKM. V shed 7 bases and J 2 bases; nucleotides not matched to a gene: 4. The CDR3 contains 14 residues. CDR3 nucleotide sequence: TGTGCCAGCAAGGGACAGACTAACACCGGGGAGCTGTTTTTT. The encoded protein is CASKGQTNTGELFF.

This clone has only a few counts. The chain has TRBV5-1 and TRBJ1-1; TRBD1 matches 9 bases. The germline gives CDR1 SGHRS, CDR2 YFSETQ. The V segment lost 4 bases and the J segment 1 base; nucleotides outside the gene matches: 20. The CDR3 contains 20 residues. CDR3 sequence: CASSQKSNDRGKAWNTEAFF. The CDR3 DNA sequence: TGCGCCAGCAGCCAAAAATCAAATGACAGGGGGAAGGCGTGGAACACTGAAGCTTTCTTT.

This chain joins TRBV4-2 and TRBJ1-5; 8 bases map to TRBD1. CDR3 size: 16 residues. Looked up from germline, CDR1 is LGHNA and CDR2 is YNFKEQ. V lost 4 bases, J lost 7 bases, and 12 bases stayed unmatched. The CDR3 DNA reads TGTGCCAGCAGCCTTGCTCAGGGGGCCCCGGAACAGCCCCAGCATTTT. It yields the protein CASSLAQGAPEQPQHF.

This sequence joins TRBV19 and TRBJ1-5; weak D call: TRBD1 (5 bases). CDR3 length: 17 amino acids. Trimming stripped 2 bases from V and 3 bases from J, with 17 bases between. Germline-derived CDR1 and CDR2 are LNHDA and SQIVND (reference sequence). The DNA for the CDR3 is TGTGCCAGTAGTATACTGGGGCAGGGTCCCCTCAATCAGCCCCAGCATTTT. Protein product: CASSILGQGPLNQPQHF.

The gene calls are TRBV5-1 and TRBJ2-1, with 8 positions matching TRBD1. This CDR3 spans 14 amino acids. The germline gives CDR1 SGHRS, CDR2 YFSETQ. V gave up 3 bases and J gave up 4 bases; unmatched junction bases: 3. The CDR3 DNA is TGCGCCAGCAGCTACCGACAGGGGTACAATGAGCAGTTCTTC. This gives the protein CASSYRQGYNEQFF.

Concerning this clone itself: An end of the junction differs from the germline gene, which may be a read error. The chain employs TRBV7-7 and TRBJ2-2, with D unresolved. CDR1 and CDR2 from the germline V gene are SSHAT and FNYEAQ (reference sequence). This CDR3 is built from 16 residues. The CDR3 reads CASSLAGAPRSGELFF. CDR3 nucleotide sequence: TGTGCTAGCAGCTTAGCAGGAGCCCCGAGGTCCGGGGAGCTGTTTTTT.

The chain is built from TRBV5-1 and TRBJ2-2; 10 bases are shared with TRBD2. CDR1 SGHRS and CDR2 YFSETQ come from the germline V gene. J gave up 8 bases and V 4 bases, and 14 bases lay outside the gene matches. CDR3 length equals 17 residues. The DNA of the CDR3 is TGCGCCAGCAGCCCCCTCTTGCTAGCGGGGGCCGGGGGGGAGCTGTTTTTT. As protein: CASSPLLLAGAGGELFF. Based on the CDR3 plus reference TRBV5-1 and TRBJ2-2, the full variable domain is KAGVTQTPRYLIKTRGQQVTLSCSPISGHRSVSWYQQTPGQGLQFLFEYFSETQRNKGNFPGRFSGRQFSNSRSEMNVSTLELGDSALYLCASSPLLLAGAGGELFFGEGSRLTVL.

V usage is TRBV6-5 and J usage is TRBJ1-1; TRBD1 might be the D (6 bases). From germline, CDR1 is MNHEY and CDR2 SVGAGI. V was trimmed by 7 bases and J by 5 bases, leaving 17 bases between them. The CDR3 is 14 amino acids. This CDR3 reads CASNALGQGTEAFF. CDR3 nucleotide sequence: TGTGCCAGCAACGCCTTGGGGCAGGGGACTGAAGCTTTCTTT.

J is TRBJ1-1 and V is TRBV28; D is perhaps TRBD1 (5 bases). Germline CDR1 is MDHEN and CDR2 is SYDVKM. V lost 3 bases and J lost 6, with 8 bases in between. The CDR3 has 12 amino acids. CDR3 loop: CASSFLRAEAFF. The DNA for the CDR3 is TGTGCCAGCAGTTTCCTCAGGGCTGAAGCTTTCTTT.

The gene calls are TRBV5-4 and TRBJ2-1; 7 positions agree with TRBD1. CDR1 SGHNT and CDR2 YYREEE come from the germline V gene (reference sequence). Trimming removed 5 bases from V and 9 bases from J; junction bases left unmatched: 14. The CDR3 spans 15 residues. The CDR3 DNA reads as TGTGCCAGCAGTTCGGACAGGCCAGGACTGGGTGAGCAGTTCTTC. As protein: CASSSDRPGLGEQFF. The variable domain in full, completed from reference TRBV5-4 and TRBJ2-1, reads ETGVTQSPTHLIKTRGQQVTLRCSSQSGHNTVSWYQQALGQGPQFIFQYYREEENGRGNFPPRFSGLQFPNYSSELNVNALELDDSALYLCASSSDRPGLGEQFFGPGTRLTVL.

This clone was seen only once. The chain recombines TRBV7-6 with TRBJ2-1; 10 positions agree with TRBD2. This CDR3 region has 17 residues. Unmatched junction bases numbered 6, after V lost 0 bases and J lost 4 bases. Germline V gene data show CDR1 as SGHVS and CDR2 as FNYEAQ. Here the CDR3 DNA reads TGTGCCAGCAGCTTAGCCTTAGCGGGAGGCAGATACAATGAGCAGTTCTTC. This encodes CASSLALAGGRYNEQFF.

Written as DNA, the CDR3 is TGTGCCATCAGTGCAGGGGAATCAGCTTTCTTT. Translating gives CAISAGESAFF. The gene calls are TRBV10-3 and TRBJ1-1, with D maybe TRBD1 (6 bases). The ends were cut back, 4 bases at V and 10 bases at J, with 10 bases in the middle. The germline V gene encodes CDR1 ENHRY and CDR2 SYGVKD. The CDR3 sequence is 11 residues long.

The chain employs TRBV15 and TRBJ2-7, with 9 bases fitting TRBD1. The V segment lost 4 bases and the J segment 5 bases; nucleotides outside the gene matches: 9. There are 15 residues in the CDR3. Germline V lookup: CDR1 LNHNV, CDR2 YYDKDF (reference sequence). This chain's CDR3 is CATSITRQGDHEQYF. The CDR3 bases are TGTGCCACCAGCATAACGAGACAGGGGGACCACGAGCAGTACTTC. The entire variable domain, with the rest obtained from reference TRBV15 and TRBJ2-7, is as follows: DAMVIQNPRYQVTQFGKPVTLSCSQTLNHNVMYWYQQKSSQAPKLLFHYYDKDFNNEADTPDNFQSRRPNTSFCFLDIRSPGLGDTAMYLCATSITRQGDHEQYFGPGTRLTVT.

The chain has TRBV7-8 and TRBJ2-2; 10 bases are shared with TRBD1. Trimming cost V 11 bases and J 9 bases; bases outside gene matches: 24. Germline CDR1 is SGHVS and CDR2 is FQNEAQ. The length of the CDR3 is 18 residues. CDR3 DNA: TGTGCCGGATCCAGACACCGAGGGTGGGACAGGGGTAGCCGGGAGCTGTTTTTT. Amino acids: CAGSRHRGWDRGSRELFF.

The chain has TRBV6-1 and TRBJ2-1, with 9 bases lining up with TRBD2. The germline CDR1 and CDR2 sequences are MNHNS and SASEGT. The CDR3 has 20 residues. V shed 2 bases, J shed 2 bases, and the junction held 16 bases outside the gene matches. In nucleotides, the CDR3 is TGTGCCAGCAGTGAAATGGATATAGCGGGAGAGTACGGGACCTACAATGAGCAGTTCTTC. Translating gives CASSEMDIAGEYGTYNEQFF.

The chain recombines TRBV7-6 with TRBJ2-2; D unresolved. Germline assignment: CDR1 SGHVS and CDR2 FNYEAQ. Trimming stripped 4 bases from V and 2 bases from J, with 2 bases between. This CDR3 is built from 12 residues. The CDR3 loop reads CASSSNTGELFF. The CDR3 DNA reads as TGTGCCAGCAGCTCTAACACCGGGGAGCTGTTTTTT.

The chain's CDR3 is CASYTSLAGNNEQFF. In DNA, the CDR3 is TGCGCCAGCTATACTAGCCTAGCGGGAAACAATGAGCAGTTCTTC. V and J are TRBV10-2 and TRBJ2-1, with TRBD2 matching over 9 bases. This CDR3 is built from 15 residues. With V trimmed by 8 bases and J by 5 bases, 10 bases remained unmatched. Germline V gene sequence: CDR1 WSHSY, CDR2 SAAADI.

The chain recombines TRBV20-1 with TRBJ2-7, with D possibly TRBD1 on 5 matching bases. This CDR3 has 10 amino acids. The V gene's germline CDR1 is DFQATT and CDR2 SNEGSKA (reference sequence). Trimming left V 3 bases short and J 5 bases short, with 5 bases between. The CDR3 region is CSARDNEQYF. The CDR3 DNA sequence: TGCAGTGCTAGGGACAACGAGCAGTACTTC.

The gene calls are TRBV6-1 and TRBJ1-1; D is possibly TRBD1 (5 bases). CDR1 MNHNS and CDR2 SASEGT come from the germline V gene. V lost 7 bases and J lost 4, with 10 bases in between. This CDR3 is 12 amino acids long. The CDR3 region has the DNA TGTGCCAGCACCCGGGGGGGCACTGAAGCTTTCTTT. Translating it yields CASTRGGTEAFF.